This entry concerns a single T cell receptor beta chain. What it binds is unknown. Some clones are missing from TCRdb's copy, which holds only in-frame ones; the method was immunoSEQ multiplex PCR. Among 950,000 to 1,100,000 clones listed, under 80% were seen once. The data stem from a study of shared clonotypes between healthy human individuals. Broader study findings: Measured sharing among donors was expected to vary with sequencing depth.

Trimming took 3 bases from V and 5 from J, leaving 7 bases between them. The V gene's germline CDR1 is GTSNPN and CDR2 SVGIG (reference sequence). CDR3 length equals 11 residues. The rearrangement uses TRBV30 and TRBJ2-5; D gene ambiguous. The sequencing sample was made of memory CD4+ T cells sorted from blood. Subset defined: CD45RA-negative fraction. The clonotype comes from a man aged 18 to 35 in good health. The DNA for the CDR3 is TGTGCCTGGAGAAACGAGGAGACCCAGTACTTC. It encodes CAWRNEETQYF.